This T cell receptor (beta chain) comes out of a study of cytomegalovirus exposure and HLA in healthy donors. Overall study results and limits: A later analysis linked 15,000 to 20,000 TCR beta sequences to HLA alleles at 0.05 false discovery rate. Excluded: some indistinguishable V segments such as TRBV6-2 and TRBV6-3. It was shown in a later analysis that HLA-associated TCR beta chains were more clonally expanded than other, equally common chains.

This clone was observed a few times. The antigen is undetermined. In germline, CDR1 is MNHEY, CDR2 SVGAGI. V was shortened by 5 bases and J by 1 base, with 11 bases between the two germline ends. CDR3 size: 15 residues. In the PCR, 60 Vbeta and 13 Jbeta primers were used. Per the original methods: Later reanalysis found tens of millions of unique TCR beta chains, around 11 million of them shared. Produced via immunoSEQ multiplex PCR; TCRdb's table is partial and in-frame only. The V and J calls and clone size are taken from that table; D and trimming were inferred from the DNA. The sample yields hundreds of thousands of clones, approximately 90% seen once.

The chain carries TRBV6-5 and TRBJ1-4, with D hard to call. Sequences were obtained from PBMCs. The origin of this receptor is a woman younger than 35 in good health and CMV-seronegative. The CDR3 DNA reads as TGTGCCAGCAGTCCCAGGCTTTTAACTAATGAAAAACTGTTTTTT. This codes for CASSPRLLTNEKLFF.